The 20 T cell receptor beta chains below come from one sample, sequenced in a study of blood T cell repertoires in COVID-19. Some clones are missing from TCRdb's copy, which holds only in-frame ones; the method was immunoSEQ multiplex PCR. The sample has 200,000 to 300,000 clones, approximately 90% seen once. Sequencing was carried out using PBMCs or T cells enriched from blood (not recorded which). These TCRs come from a man in his forties or fifties who had been exposed to COVID-19.

The rearrangement uses TRBV7-8 and TRBJ1-6; a weak D match, TRBD1 (6 bases). This CDR3 has 14 residues. V was trimmed by 1 base and J by 13 bases, leaving 14 bases between them. Per the germline V gene, CDR1 is SGHVS and CDR2 is FQNEAQ. CDR3 in amino acids: CASSLGGTSRPLHF. For the CDR3, the DNA is TGTGCCAGCAGCTTAGGGGGGACAAGCCGGCCCCTCCACTTT.

V usage is TRBV7-9 and J usage is TRBJ2-3; no clear D gene. CDR1 is SEHNR and CDR2 is FQNEAQ in the germline V gene (reference sequence). Trimming removed 3 bases from V and 4 bases from J, with 2 bases in between. This CDR3 comprises 11 residues. Here the CDR3 DNA reads TGTGCCAGCAGCTTCTCAGATACGCAGTATTTT. Its protein product is CASSFSDTQYF.

The CDR3 DNA is TGTGCCTCCCGCTCCGGTTGGACTGAAGCTTTCTTT. This gives the protein CASRSGWTEAFF. This chain links TRBV28 with TRBJ1-1; D unresolved. Germline assignment: CDR1 MDHEN and CDR2 SYDVKM. The CDR3 runs 12 residues. Trimming removed 11 bases from V and 5 bases from J, with 15 bases in between.

The chain links TRBV3-1 (or the pseudogene TRBV3-2) to TRBJ2-1, with 9 bases lining up with TRBD2. Losses at the gene ends were 1 base for V and 9 bases for J; bases not matched to a gene: 7. The CDR3 loop spans 15 amino acids. CDR1 is LGHDT and CDR2 is YNNKEL in the germline V gene (reference sequence). CDR3 sequence (DNA): TGTGCCAGCAGCCAAGGTAGCGGGAGCGGTCGTGAGCAGTTCTTC. It specifies CASSQGSGSGREQFF.

The J gene is TRBJ2-3, the V gene TRBV9; a weak D match, TRBD2 (6 bases). Trimming took off 2 bases at V and 0 bases at J, with 10 bases between the two ends. This CDR3 region has 15 residues. Germline V CDR1 and CDR2: SGDLS, YYNGEE. CDR3 nucleotide sequence: TGTGCCAGCAGCGTCGCCGGGACTAGCACAGATACGCAGTATTTT. It specifies CASSVAGTSTDTQYF.

The count of this clone is one. The chain recombines TRBV30 with TRBJ1-2, with D uncertain. Germline V lookup: CDR1 GTSNPN, CDR2 SVGIG (reference sequence). This CDR3 contains 12 residues. V was clipped by 1 base and J by 9 bases, with 12 bases between them. CDR3: CAWSGVTSSYTF. CDR3 nucleotide sequence: TGTGCCTGGAGTGGGGTAACTAGTAGCTACACCTTC.

The chain carries TRBV4-2 and TRBJ1-2, with D maybe TRBD1 (6 bases). CDR1 is LGHNA and CDR2 is YNFKEQ in the germline V gene. Trimming shortened V by 4 bases and J by 8 bases, and 17 bases separated the two germline ends. This CDR3 is built from 14 residues. In DNA form, the CDR3 reads TGTGCCAGCAGCCCTTTTAGACAGGAGCACGGCTACACCTTC. It translates to CASSPFRQEHGYTF.

V gene TRBV5-1 combines with J gene TRBJ1-4; D is undetermined. This CDR3 contains 15 residues. The germline V gene encodes CDR1 SGHRS and CDR2 YFSETQ. Trimming removed 3 bases at V and 8 bases at J, with 17 bases between. CDR3 loop: CASSSGGRGSEKLFF. CDR3 DNA: TGCGCCAGCAGCTCGGGAGGTCGGGGTAGCGAAAAACTGTTTTTT.

The chain employs TRBV14 and TRBJ2-1; TRBD2 aligns across 16 bases. The CDR3 covers 18 residues. Germline V gene data show CDR1 as SGHDN and CDR2 as FVKESK. The ends lost 3 bases at V and 8 bases at J; junction bases unmatched: 10. DNA of the CDR3: TGTGCCAGCAGCCATTTACCGGGACTAGCGGGGGGGTTCGATGAGCAGTTCTTC. This codes for CASSHLPGLAGGFDEQFF.

The chain employs TRBV2 and TRBJ2-5, with D perhaps matching TRBD1 (5 bases). V shed 1 base and J shed 2 bases, with 8 bases lying between them. The germline V gene encodes CDR1 SNHLY and CDR2 FYNNEI. This CDR3 has 14 residues. The CDR3 loop reads CASSEETVQETQYF. DNA for the CDR3: TGTGCCAGCAGTGAAGAGACAGTGCAAGAGACCCAGTACTTC.

V gene TRBV19 combines with J gene TRBJ2-2, with TRBD2 matching 12 bases. CDR3 length: 17 residues. Germline lookup yields CDR1 LNHDA and CDR2 SQIVND (reference sequence). With V trimmed by 4 bases and J by 1 base, 4 bases remained unmatched. CDR3 sequence reads: CASSRATSGGNTGELFF. CDR3 nucleotides: TGTGCCAGTAGTAGGGCGACTAGCGGGGGGAACACCGGGGAGCTGTTTTTT.

The V gene is TRBV7-2, the J gene TRBJ1-1; no reliable D call. Germline V gives CDR1 SGHTA, CDR2 FQGNSA. The CDR3 has 15 amino acids. Trimming stripped 0 bases from V and 0 bases from J, with 8 bases between. The chain's CDR3 is CASSLAHRLNTEAFF. CDR3 DNA sequence: TGTGCCAGCAGCTTAGCACACAGACTGAACACTGAAGCTTTCTTT.

The chain couples TRBV5-1 to TRBJ2-1; D might be TRBD2 (6 bases). Germline values: CDR1 SGHRS, CDR2 YFSETQ. The V end lost 0 bases, the J end lost 12 bases, and 13 bases lay between the germline ends. CDR3 size: 13 residues. CDR3 in DNA: TGCGCCAGCAGCTTGGCTAGCGCGGCGGGGCAGTTCTTC. Translating it yields CASSLASAAGQFF.

The V gene is TRBV2, the J gene TRBJ1-4, with a possible D match to TRBD1 (6 bases). This CDR3 has 13 amino acids. Trimming cost V 7 bases and J 6 bases, with 12 bases left between them. From germline, CDR1 is SNHLY and CDR2 FYNNEI. The CDR3 region has the DNA TGTGCCAGCATTTTCTACAGGGATGAAAAACTGTTTTTT. Translation gives CASIFYRDEKLFF.

The chain recombines TRBV28 with TRBJ1-1, with 7 bases that match TRBD1. This CDR3 has 14 amino acids. Trimming at V came to 7 bases and at J to 2 bases, leaving 7 bases not matched to a gene. Germline CDR1 reads MDHEN; CDR2 reads SYDVKM. Here the CDR3 reads CASIDRALNTEAFF. CDR3 sequence (DNA): TGTGCCAGCATCGACAGGGCACTTAACACTGAAGCTTTCTTT.

This chain joins TRBV10-3 and TRBJ2-5; 11 bases align to TRBD1. After removal of 11 bases from V and 5 bases from J, the junction contained 7 bases not matched to a gene. Germline CDR1 reads ENHRY; CDR2 reads SYGVKD. The CDR3 is made up of 13 amino acids. In DNA, the CDR3 is TGTGCCGTTGGGACAGGGGGACGGGAGACCCAGTACTTC. This translates into CAVGTGGRETQYF.

The V call is TRBV10-3, the J call TRBJ1-1; D gene ambiguous. The CDR3 extends over 15 amino acids. Trimming took 5 bases from V and 3 from J, leaving 16 bases between them. Germline V gene lookup returns CDR1 ENHRY and CDR2 SYGVKD. In DNA, the CDR3 is TGTGCCATCAGTAGAGGCGGCAATCCAGACACTGAAGCTTTCTTT. Protein product: CAISRGGNPDTEAFF.

V and J are TRBV28 and TRBJ1-6; D gene uncertain. This CDR3 region has 16 residues. The germline V and J ends were trimmed by 6 bases and 3 bases, with 15 bases remaining between them. CDR1 is MDHEN, CDR2 SYDVKM, per germline. CDR3 nucleotide sequence: TGTGCCAGCAGCCTTGGTGGGGAGCTCTATAATTCACCCCTCCACTTT. Translated: CASSLGGELYNSPLHF.

The chain uses TRBV6-5 and TRBJ1-1, with a weak D call TRBD1 (6 bases). This CDR3 spans 15 amino acids. V dropped 7 bases and J dropped 1 base, with 16 bases sitting between them. Germline V lookup: CDR1 MNHEY, CDR2 SVGAGI. For the CDR3, the DNA is TGTGCCAGCATCCCATCGGGGGGGCAGAACACTGAAGCTTTCTTT. As protein: CASIPSGGQNTEAFF.

The gene calls are TRBV28 and TRBJ2-2; D unclear. The CDR3 contains 13 residues. From germline, CDR1 is MDHEN and CDR2 SYDVKM. Trimming removed 7 bases at V and 1 base at J, with 7 bases between. The CDR3 loop reads CASNGENTGELFF. As DNA, the CDR3 is TGTGCCAGCAACGGAGAGAACACCGGGGAGCTGTTTTTT.